This T cell receptor beta chain emerged from a study of shared clonotypes between healthy human individuals. In the study overall: The plates for each donor numbered three CD4 naive, three CD4 memory, two CD8 naive and one CD8 memory. Study outcomes and limitations: For naive CD4 cells, roughly 5% of clonotypes were shared across a handful of donors.

Assay runs were performed at deep level. Profiled with immunoSEQ multiplex PCR; TCRdb holds only in-frame clones, not every one. The data contain about 1.1 million clones, roughly 80% of them singletons. In this sample, this clone turned up a few times. Its target is unknown. This may arise from a read error, as a much more abundant clone is one base away. Material: memory CD4+ T cells from PBMCs. The sample's subset: CD45RA-negative fraction. This sequence was found in a man younger than 35 in good health. Some clones in this sample may be carry-over from other donors' samples.

The chain's CDR3 is CASSEGGYNEQLF. CDR3 DNA: TGCGCCAGCAGTGAAGGGGGGTACAATGAGCAGCTCTTC. The chain combines TRBV10-1 with TRBJ2-1; either TRBD1 or TRBD2 may fit D (6 bases each). This CDR3 is 13 amino acids long. Germline V gives CDR1 WNHNN, CDR2 SYGVQD (reference sequence).